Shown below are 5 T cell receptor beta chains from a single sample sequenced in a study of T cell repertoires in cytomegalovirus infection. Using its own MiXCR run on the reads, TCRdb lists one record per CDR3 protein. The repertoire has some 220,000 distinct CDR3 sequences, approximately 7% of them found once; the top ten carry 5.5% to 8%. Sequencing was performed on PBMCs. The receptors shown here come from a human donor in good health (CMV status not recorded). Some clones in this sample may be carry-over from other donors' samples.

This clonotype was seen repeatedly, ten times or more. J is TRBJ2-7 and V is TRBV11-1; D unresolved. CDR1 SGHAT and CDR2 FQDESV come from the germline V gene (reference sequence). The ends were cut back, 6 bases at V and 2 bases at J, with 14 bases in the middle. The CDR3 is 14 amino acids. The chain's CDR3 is CASSRSDLTYEQYF. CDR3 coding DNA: TGTGCCAGCAGTCGGTCAGACTTAACCTACGAGCAGTACTTC.

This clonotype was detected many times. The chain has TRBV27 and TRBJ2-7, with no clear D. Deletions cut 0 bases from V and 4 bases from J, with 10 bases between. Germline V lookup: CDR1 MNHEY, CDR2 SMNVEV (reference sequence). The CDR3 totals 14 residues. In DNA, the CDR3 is TGTGCCAGCAGTTTATCGGGAACCTTGTACGAGCAGTACTTC. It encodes CASSLSGTLYEQYF.

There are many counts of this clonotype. CDR3 nucleotide sequence: TGTGCCAGCAGCTTGTCTCTACTAGCGGGGCGTTACAATGAGCAGTTCTTC. It is translated as CASSLSLLAGRYNEQFF. V is TRBV5-5 and J is TRBJ2-1, with 10 bases matching TRBD2. The CDR3 sequence is 17 residues long. CDR1 SGHKS and CDR2 YYEKEE come from the germline V gene (reference sequence). J lost 4 bases, V lost 1 base, and 8 bases had no gene match.

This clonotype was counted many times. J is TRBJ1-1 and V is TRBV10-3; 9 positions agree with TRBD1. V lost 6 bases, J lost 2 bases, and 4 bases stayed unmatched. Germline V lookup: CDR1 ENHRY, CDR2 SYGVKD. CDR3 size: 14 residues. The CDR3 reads CAISRTGENTEAFF. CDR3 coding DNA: TGTGCCATCAGCAGGACAGGGGAAAACACTGAAGCTTTCTTT.

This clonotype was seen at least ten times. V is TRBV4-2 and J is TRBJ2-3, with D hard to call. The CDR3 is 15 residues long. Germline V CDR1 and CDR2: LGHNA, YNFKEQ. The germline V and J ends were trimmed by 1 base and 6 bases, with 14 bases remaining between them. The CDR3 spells CASSQASRETDTQYF. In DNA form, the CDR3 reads TGTGCCAGCAGCCAAGCATCTCGAGAGACCGATACGCAGTATTTT.